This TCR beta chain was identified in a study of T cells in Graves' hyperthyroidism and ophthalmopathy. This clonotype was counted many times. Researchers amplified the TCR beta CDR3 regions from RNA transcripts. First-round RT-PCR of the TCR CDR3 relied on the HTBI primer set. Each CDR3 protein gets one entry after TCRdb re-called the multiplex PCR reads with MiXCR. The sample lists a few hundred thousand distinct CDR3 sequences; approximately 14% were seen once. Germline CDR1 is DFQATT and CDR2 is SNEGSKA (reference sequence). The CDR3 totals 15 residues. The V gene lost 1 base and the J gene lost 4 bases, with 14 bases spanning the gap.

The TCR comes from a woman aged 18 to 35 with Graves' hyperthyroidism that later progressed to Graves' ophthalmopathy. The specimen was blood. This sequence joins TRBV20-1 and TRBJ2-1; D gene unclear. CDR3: CSARVLQSDYNEQFF. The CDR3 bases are TGCAGTGCTAGAGTTTTACAGAGTGATTACAATGAGCAGTTCTTC.